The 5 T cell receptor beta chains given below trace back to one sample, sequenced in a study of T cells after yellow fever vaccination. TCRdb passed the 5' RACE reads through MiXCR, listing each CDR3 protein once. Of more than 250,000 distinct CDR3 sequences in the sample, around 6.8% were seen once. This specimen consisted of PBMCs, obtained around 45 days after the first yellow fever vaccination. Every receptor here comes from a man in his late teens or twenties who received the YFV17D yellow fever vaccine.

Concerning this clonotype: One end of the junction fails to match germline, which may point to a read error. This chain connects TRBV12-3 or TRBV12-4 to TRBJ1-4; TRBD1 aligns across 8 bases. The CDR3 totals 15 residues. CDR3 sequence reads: CASRFSGGTNEKLSF. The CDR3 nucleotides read TGTGCCAGCAGATTCTCAGGGGGCACTAATGAAAAACTGTCTTTT.

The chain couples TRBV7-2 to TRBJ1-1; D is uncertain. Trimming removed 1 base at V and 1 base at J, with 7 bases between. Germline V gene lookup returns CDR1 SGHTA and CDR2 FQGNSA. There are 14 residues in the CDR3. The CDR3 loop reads CASSLGAGNTEAFF. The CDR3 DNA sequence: TGTGCCAGCAGCTTAGGGGCGGGGAACACTGAAGCTTTCTTT.

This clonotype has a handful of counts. CDR3 DNA sequence: TGTGCCAGCAGTGCTAGCGGGGGCTACACCGGGGAGCTGTTTTTT. Protein: CASSASGGYTGELFF. This chain uses TRBV2 with TRBJ2-2; 10 bases agree with TRBD2. J gave up 3 bases and V 4 bases, and 2 bases lay outside the gene matches. Germline lookup yields CDR1 SNHLY and CDR2 FYNNEI. The CDR3 covers 15 residues. Filled out from reference TRBV2 and TRBJ2-2, the complete variable domain reads EPEVTQTPSHQVTQMGQEVILRCVPISNHLYFYWYRQILGQKVEFLVSFYNNEISEKSEIFDDQFSVERPDGSNFTLKIRSTKLEDSAMYFCASSASGGYTGELFFGEGSRLTVL.

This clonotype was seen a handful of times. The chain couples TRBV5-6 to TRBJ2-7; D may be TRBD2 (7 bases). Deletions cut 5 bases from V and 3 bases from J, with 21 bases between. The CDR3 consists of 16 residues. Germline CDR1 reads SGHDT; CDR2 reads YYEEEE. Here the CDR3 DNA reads TGTGCCAGCAGTAGTTTGTTCCGGGGGGCCAACTACGAGCAGTACTTC. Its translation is CASSSLFRGANYEQYF.

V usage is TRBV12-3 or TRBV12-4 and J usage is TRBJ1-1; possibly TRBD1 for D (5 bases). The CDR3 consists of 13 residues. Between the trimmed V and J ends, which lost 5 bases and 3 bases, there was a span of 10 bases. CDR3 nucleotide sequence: TGTGCCAGCAGTACACTCAGGGACACTGAAGCTTTCTTT. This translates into CASSTLRDTEAFF.